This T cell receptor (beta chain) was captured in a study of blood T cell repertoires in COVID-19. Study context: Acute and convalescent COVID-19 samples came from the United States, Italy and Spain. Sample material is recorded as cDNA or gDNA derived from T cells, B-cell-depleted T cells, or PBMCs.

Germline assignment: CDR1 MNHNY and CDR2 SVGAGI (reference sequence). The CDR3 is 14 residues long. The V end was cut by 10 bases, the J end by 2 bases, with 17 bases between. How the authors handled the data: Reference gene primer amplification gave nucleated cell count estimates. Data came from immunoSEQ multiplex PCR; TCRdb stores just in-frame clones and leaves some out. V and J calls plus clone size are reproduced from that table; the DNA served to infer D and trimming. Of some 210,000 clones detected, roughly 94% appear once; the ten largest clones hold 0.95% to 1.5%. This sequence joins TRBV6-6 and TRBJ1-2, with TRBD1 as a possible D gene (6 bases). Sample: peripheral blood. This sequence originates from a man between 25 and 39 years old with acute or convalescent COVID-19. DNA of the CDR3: TGTGCCACCTACATAGGGGGGGCGAACTATGGCTACACCTTC. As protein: CATYIGGANYGYTF.